The 27 T cell receptor beta chains presented below share a single source sample, sequenced in a study of identical twins. TCRdb re-analysed the 5' RACE reads in MiXCR, keeping a single row per CDR3 protein. Altogether hundreds of thousands of distinct CDR3 sequences are present, roughly 8.6% being singletons, with the ten largest covering over 2%. These data are also associated with another study on yellow fever vaccine responses in identical twins.

The sequenced sample consisted of memory (CD45RO+) T cells sorted from blood. These receptor sequences come from a woman aged 18-29 years in good health.

CDR3 nucleotides: TGTGCCAGCAGTGTGGAGTCCTATAATTCACCCCTCCACTTT. Its protein product is CASSVESYNSPLHF. The chain employs TRBV6-1 and TRBJ1-6; D is uncertain. The CDR3 length is 14 residues. V lost 4 bases and J lost 1, with 5 bases in between. Germline V gene sequence: CDR1 MNHNS, CDR2 SASEGT.

This chain uses TRBV6-1 with TRBJ2-4, with 14 bases lining up with TRBD2. This CDR3 spans 19 amino acids. Per the germline V gene, CDR1 is MNHNS and CDR2 is SASEGT. The junction had 8 bases not matched to a gene; V was cut back by 0 bases and J by 4 bases. CDR3 sequence: CASSEAGTSGRLGKNIQYF. The CDR3 bases are TGTGCCAGCAGTGAAGCCGGGACTAGCGGGAGACTGGGGAAAAACATTCAGTACTTC.

This clonotype was counted ten times or more. This chain links TRBV20-1 with TRBJ2-1; D uncertain. Per germline, CDR1 DFQATT and CDR2 SNEGSKA (reference sequence). Trimming removed 3 bases at V and 9 bases at J, with 12 bases between. This CDR3 spans 12 amino acids. The CDR3 sequence is CSASSALREQFF. Written as DNA, the CDR3 is TGCAGTGCTAGTTCGGCCCTACGTGAGCAGTTCTTC.

This CDR3 is CASSPRSTTDTQYF. The CDR3 coding sequence is TGTGCCAGCTCACCACGCAGCACCACAGATACGCAGTATTTT. This rearrangement joins TRBV18 to TRBJ2-3; D gene ambiguous. The V gene lost 1 base and the J gene lost 2 bases, with 7 bases spanning the gap. The CDR3 sequence is 14 residues long. Germline V gene sequence: CDR1 KGHSH, CDR2 LQKENI.

This clonotype was counted ten times or more. The rearrangement uses TRBV27 and TRBJ2-7; D gene uncertain. V lost 5 bases and J 4 bases, leaving 12 bases between the germline ends. Germline V gene lookup returns CDR1 MNHEY and CDR2 SMNVEV (reference sequence). The CDR3 covers 13 residues. CDR3 protein: CASSTSLGYEQYF. The CDR3 bases are TGTGCCAGCAGTACCTCCCTGGGTTACGAGCAGTACTTC.

This clonotype was found a few times. The chain combines TRBV28 with TRBJ1-1; 10 nucleotides line up with TRBD1. The CDR3 runs to 15 residues. Germline CDR1 is MDHEN and CDR2 is SYDVKM. The junction had 7 bases not matched to a gene; V was cut back by 8 bases and J by 1 base. As DNA, the CDR3 is TGTGCCAGCCGGATTGGGGACAGGGGGAACACTGAAGCTTTCTTT. It encodes CASRIGDRGNTEAFF.

Only a few counts were recorded for this clonotype. The gene calls are TRBV20-1 and TRBJ2-5, with 9 bases aligning to TRBD2. CDR1 is DFQATT, CDR2 SNEGSKA, per germline (reference sequence). V lost 3 bases and J lost 3; bases outside the gene matches: 8. This CDR3 is built from 15 residues. The CDR3 protein is CSASKAGGPKETQYF. CDR3 sequence (DNA): TGCAGTGCTAGTAAAGCGGGGGGCCCTAAAGAGACCCAGTACTTC.

This chain connects TRBV19 to TRBJ1-1; 9 bases are shared with TRBD1. The V gene end was trimmed by 4 bases and the J gene end by 4 bases; junction bases not matched to a gene: 10. Germline V gene sequence: CDR1 LNHDA, CDR2 SQIVND (reference sequence). The CDR3 is 16 residues long. The chain's CDR3 is CASSTSAGTGTTEAFF. CDR3 nucleotides: TGTGCCAGTAGTACCTCCGCCGGGACAGGGACCACTGAAGCTTTCTTT.

DNA for the CDR3: TGTGCCAGCAGTTACTCCGGACTAGGTGTTACGAACACCGGGGAGCTGTTTTTT. Translating gives CASSYSGLGVTNTGELFF. This chain links TRBV6-2 or TRBV6-3 with TRBJ2-2, with 7 bases that match TRBD2. CDR1 and CDR2 from the germline V gene are MNHEY and SVGEGT. The CDR3 sequence is 18 residues long. With 0 bases clipped from V and 0 bases from J, the junction kept 7 bases outside the gene matches.

This clonotype was seen ten or more times. The chain combines TRBV6-5 with TRBJ2-7; D uncertain. V was cut by 2 bases and J by 4 bases, with 9 bases left in between. CDR3 length: 13 amino acids. CDR1 and CDR2 (germline): MNHEY, SVGAGI. The CDR3 DNA reads TGTGCCAGCAGTTACAACCTAGGGTACGAGCAGTACTTC. Its translation is CASSYNLGYEQYF.

The V gene is TRBV18, the J gene TRBJ2-5; D is possibly TRBD1 (5 bases). The germline V gene encodes CDR1 KGHSH and CDR2 LQKENI. CDR3 length equals 16 residues. V was shortened by 3 bases and J by 1 base, with 15 bases between the two germline ends. CDR3 loop: CASSPANRNFQETQYF. The DNA for the CDR3 is TGTGCCAGCTCACCCGCGAACAGGAATTTCCAAGAGACCCAGTACTTC.

The chain joins TRBV5-1 to TRBJ1-1; D uncertain. In germline, CDR1 is SGHRS, CDR2 YFSETQ. The CDR3 extends over 16 amino acids. The V gene lost 0 bases and the J gene lost 1 base, with 13 bases spanning the gap. CDR3 coding DNA: TGCGCCAGCAGCTTGGTCAGCGGTGCGGGGAACACTGAAGCTTTCTTT. Its translation: CASSLVSGAGNTEAFF.

This clonotype was counted ten times or more. The V and J genes are TRBV6-4 and TRBJ2-2, with 12 bases matching TRBD2. Trimming at V came to 6 bases and at J to 6 bases, leaving 5 bases not matched to a gene. This CDR3 region has 15 residues. The germline V gene encodes CDR1 MRHNA and CDR2 SNTAGT. CDR3 sequence reads: CASRRLAGDPGELFF. The CDR3 DNA sequence: TGTGCCAGCAGACGACTAGCGGGAGATCCCGGGGAGCTGTTTTTT.

The sample holds a few counts of this clonotype. The chain links TRBV11-2 to TRBJ1-2; D not certain. V lost 5 bases and J lost 8, with 15 bases in between. CDR1 is SGHAT, CDR2 FQNNGV, per germline. The CDR3 consists of 13 residues. CDR3: CASSPREGGGYTF. The CDR3 bases are TGTGCCAGCAGCCCTCGAGAGGGAGGGGGCTACACCTTC.

At least ten counts were recorded for this clonotype. The gene calls are TRBV5-6 and TRBJ2-5; 10 nucleotides align to TRBD1. The CDR3 length is 16 residues. Germline V gene sequence: CDR1 SGHDT, CDR2 YYEEEE. J gave up 5 bases and V 3 bases, and 10 bases lay outside the gene matches. CDR3 residues: CASSSLPGQGKETQYF. The DNA of the CDR3 is TGTGCCAGCAGCTCGTTACCGGGACAGGGGAAGGAGACCCAGTACTTC.

Many counts were recorded for this clonotype. V and J are TRBV27 and TRBJ1-6; TRBD1 is a possible D gene (5 bases). Trimming removed 2 bases from V and 10 bases from J, with 6 bases in between. CDR1 and CDR2 (germline): MNHEY, SMNVEV (reference sequence). This CDR3 has 12 residues. Here the CDR3 reads CASSLGGSPLHF. For the CDR3, the DNA is TGTGCCAGCAGTTTAGGGGGGTCACCCCTCCACTTT.

This clonotype came up many times. The gene calls are TRBV10-1 and TRBJ1-2, with a tentative D call TRBD1 (6 bases). The CDR3 is 14 residues long. V shed 3 bases and J shed 2 bases, with 10 bases lying between them. Germline CDR1 WNHNN, CDR2 SYGVQD (reference sequence). The CDR3, as DNA: TGCGCCAGCAGTGAATCCACAGGGAACTATGGCTACACCTTC. This encodes CASSESTGNYGYTF.

This clonotype appeared a single time. The J gene is TRBJ1-5, the V gene TRBV6-1; tentatively, D is TRBD1 (6 bases). V dropped 5 bases and J dropped 6 bases, with 14 bases sitting between them. This CDR3 region has 14 residues. The germline CDR1 and CDR2 sequences are MNHNS and SASEGT. The CDR3 DNA reads TGTGCCAGCAGTCCCACAGGGCTGGGTCAGCCCCAGCATTTT. As protein: CASSPTGLGQPQHF.

This clonotype was observed many times. The chain is built from TRBV5-1 and TRBJ2-2, with TRBD1 matching over 8 bases. Germline-derived CDR1 and CDR2 are SGHRS and YFSETQ. This CDR3 is 16 amino acids long. V was clipped by 4 bases and J by 2 bases; unmatched bases: 7. The CDR3, as DNA: TGCGCCAGCAGCAAGGAGGGACAGGTCAACACCGGGGAGCTGTTTTTT. It is translated as CASSKEGQVNTGELFF.

This chain connects TRBV5-1 to TRBJ1-4; a possible D gene is TRBD1 (5 bases). Germline V gene data show CDR1 as SGHRS and CDR2 as YFSETQ. V was trimmed by 0 bases and J by 5 bases, leaving 17 bases between them. This CDR3 comprises 17 residues. The CDR3 region is CASSLGLLLGENEKLFF. The CDR3, as DNA: TGCGCCAGCAGCTTGGGTTTGTTGCTAGGGGAGAATGAAAAACTGTTTTTT.

This clonotype was observed many times. V and J are TRBV20-1 and TRBJ2-7; TRBD2 aligns across 10 bases. The V and J ends lost 1 base and 0 bases, in that order; junction bases with no gene match: 15. This CDR3 is built from 19 residues. The germline gives CDR1 DFQATT, CDR2 SNEGSKA (reference sequence). CDR3 in DNA: TGCAGTGCTAGAGGGTTGATGGGAGTAGCGGGAGGTTACTCCTACGAGCAGTACTTC. Amino acids: CSARGLMGVAGGYSYEQYF.

This rearrangement joins TRBV28 to TRBJ2-7; D remains ambiguous. Germline assignment: CDR1 MDHEN and CDR2 SYDVKM. This CDR3 is 13 amino acids long. Trimming shortened V by 5 bases and J by 6 bases, and 14 bases separated the two germline ends. For the CDR3, the DNA is TGTGCCAGCAGTCCCTACCTTTACGTCGAGCAGTACTTC. The encoded protein is CASSPYLYVEQYF.

The gene calls are TRBV11-3 and TRBJ2-7; 7 bases are shared with TRBD1. The J segment lost 4 bases and the V segment lost 5 bases, leaving 8 bases of the junction unmatched. The CDR3 loop spans 14 amino acids. Germline V lookup: CDR1 SGHNT, CDR2 YENEEA. The CDR3 spells CASSLGDRPYEQYF. CDR3 sequence (DNA): TGTGCCAGCAGCCTCGGGGACAGACCATACGAGCAGTACTTC.

In its sample, this clonotype was seen many times. This chain uses TRBV4-1 with TRBJ1-5; TRBD1 is a possible D gene (6 bases). The CDR3 has 14 residues. The V end lost 4 bases, the J end lost 6 bases, and 13 bases lay between the germline ends. In germline, CDR1 is MGHRA, CDR2 YSYEKL. The CDR3 here is CASSPQGLGQPQHF. DNA for the CDR3: TGCGCCAGCAGCCCCCAGGGGCTCGGTCAGCCCCAGCATTTT.

V and J are TRBV19 and TRBJ1-5; weak D call: TRBD1 (6 bases). The CDR3 has 14 amino acids. V was clipped by 7 bases and J by 2 bases, with 12 bases between them. CDR1 is LNHDA and CDR2 is SQIVND in the germline V gene (reference sequence). The CDR3 DNA is TGTGCCAGTACCCTGGAGGGGGGCAATCAGCCCCAGCATTTT. Its protein is CASTLEGGNQPQHF.

This clonotype was counted many times. The chain is built from TRBV5-1 and TRBJ2-3, with 9 positions matching TRBD1. Germline lookup yields CDR1 SGHRS and CDR2 YFSETQ. The CDR3 covers 15 residues. J was trimmed by 2 bases and V by 2 bases; bases with no gene match: 3. For the CDR3, the DNA is TGCGCCAGCAGCTTTTGGGACAGGGACACAGATACGCAGTATTTT. Translated: CASSFWDRDTDTQYF.

This clonotype showed up many times. This chain uses TRBV5-1 with TRBJ1-2; D not resolved. The germline CDR1 and CDR2 sequences are SGHRS and YFSETQ. V lost 0 bases and J lost 3, with 9 bases in between. The CDR3 runs 14 residues. This chain's CDR3 is CASSLASQHYGYTF. The CDR3 nucleotides read TGCGCCAGCAGCTTGGCCAGTCAGCACTATGGCTACACCTTC.